These 19 T cell receptor beta chains came from one sample sequenced in a study of early T cells in non-severe SARS-CoV-2 infection. TCRdb redid the calling of the 5' RACE reads with MiXCR, one entry per CDR3 protein. The profile shows tens of thousands of distinct CDR3 sequences, roughly 13% of them singletons. Sequenced input: whole blood. Receptors originate from an adult who was a healthcare worker with PCR-confirmed SARS-CoV-2 infection or an uninfected control (not recorded which).

In its sample, this clonotype was seen many times. This chain links TRBV23-1 with TRBJ1-1; a possible D gene is TRBD1 (5 bases). TRBV23-1 is noted as an ORF with a role that remains uncertain. The CDR3 runs 14 residues. Deletions cut 4 bases from V and 2 bases from J, with 11 bases between. CDR3 in amino acids: CASSPLGGNTEAFF. The CDR3 DNA sequence: TGCGCCAGCAGTCCCTTGGGGGGTAACACTGAAGCTTTCTTT.

Ten or more counts support this clonotype. The chain employs TRBV11-2 and TRBJ2-2; perhaps TRBD2 as D (6 bases). Trimming removed 5 bases at V and 10 bases at J, with 26 bases between. CDR3 length: 17 amino acids. Germline V gene sequence: CDR1 SGHAT, CDR2 FQNNGV. The CDR3 here is CASSHTTGASVWTELFF. CDR3 nucleotide sequence: TGTGCCAGCAGCCATACGACTGGGGCTAGCGTATGGACGGAGCTGTTTTTT.

This clonotype occurred a few times. The gene calls are TRBV29-1 and TRBJ1-1; D ambiguous. This CDR3 region has 13 residues. Germline loops: CDR1 SQVTM, CDR2 ANQGSEA. V was cut by 3 bases and J by 1 base, with 9 bases left in between. The CDR3 here is CSVDGGKNTEAFF. Written as DNA, the CDR3 is TGCAGCGTTGATGGAGGGAAGAACACTGAAGCTTTCTTT.

The rearrangement uses TRBV29-1 and TRBJ1-2; D is possibly TRBD1 (5 bases). Germline V gives CDR1 SQVTM, CDR2 ANQGSEA. This CDR3 contains 12 residues. V gave up 6 bases and J gave up 3 bases, with 11 bases separating them. The CDR3 here is CSVGESDYGYTF. CDR3 bases: TGCAGCGTAGGGGAGTCGGACTATGGCTACACCTTC.

This clonotype was observed many times. The chain has TRBV7-8 and TRBJ1-1; no reliable D call. CDR1 and CDR2 from the germline V gene are SGHVS and FQNEAQ. There are 14 residues in the CDR3. The V end lost 1 base, the J end lost 0 bases, and 6 bases lay between the germline ends. CDR3 coding DNA: TGTGCCAGCAGCTTAGTTCACATGAACACTGAAGCTTTCTTT. Translated: CASSLVHMNTEAFF.

The table lists this clonotype with a few counts. The rearrangement uses TRBV7-2 and TRBJ2-1; D is uncertain. Per the germline V gene, CDR1 is SGHTA and CDR2 is FQGNSA. Deletions cut 1 base from V and 7 bases from J, with 14 bases between. The CDR3 totals 15 residues. CDR3 sequence: CASSLGLSPNNEQFF. The CDR3 bases are TGTGCCAGCAGCTTAGGACTGTCCCCTAATAATGAGCAGTTCTTC.

In its sample, this clonotype was seen once. The V gene is TRBV5-1, the J gene TRBJ2-7; 11 bases map to TRBD1. V dropped 4 bases and J dropped 0; count of bases not matched to a gene: 6. From germline, CDR1 is SGHRS and CDR2 YFSETQ. This CDR3 has 16 residues. In nucleotides, the CDR3 is TGCGCCAGCAGCGGAGCCGGGACAGGGGGCTCCTACGAGCAGTACTTC. Its translation: CASSGAGTGGSYEQYF.

This clonotype appeared many times. This chain links TRBV4-1 with TRBJ2-7; D possibly corresponds to TRBD2 (6 bases). Trimming stripped 0 bases from V and 6 bases from J, with 9 bases between. The length of the CDR3 is 13 residues. Per germline, CDR1 MGHRA and CDR2 YSYEKL. The CDR3 is CASSQETRGEQYF. In DNA form, the CDR3 reads TGCGCCAGCAGCCAAGAAACGCGGGGCGAGCAGTACTTC.

V and J are TRBV6-2 or TRBV6-3 and TRBJ1-4; D might be TRBD1 (5 bases). There are 16 residues in the CDR3. CDR1 is MNHEY and CDR2 is SVGEGT in the germline V gene. The ends were cut back, 2 bases at V and 4 bases at J, with 14 bases in the middle. The CDR3 bases are TGTGCCAGCAGTTACGGAACGGGACGGAGTAATGAAAAACTGTTTTTT. As protein: CASSYGTGRSNEKLFF.

This clonotype was counted between two and nine times. The gene calls are TRBV7-8 and TRBJ2-2, with TRBD1 as a possible D gene (5 bases). V was pared by 1 base and J by 4 bases, with 10 bases between. The CDR3 has 15 amino acids. Germline-derived CDR1 and CDR2 are SGHVS and FQNEAQ. CDR3: CASSLVRQSTGELFF. The CDR3 DNA sequence: TGTGCCAGCAGCTTAGTGAGACAGTCCACCGGGGAGCTGTTTTTT. The full variable domain, with the rest looked up from reference TRBV7-8 and TRBJ2-2, is GAGVSQSPRYKVAKRGQDVALRCDPISGHVSLFWYQQALGQGPEFLTYFQNEAQLDKSGLPSDRFFAERPEGSVSTLKIQRTQQEDSAVYLCASSLVRQSTGELFFGEGSRLTVL.

The V and J genes are TRBV6-6 and TRBJ2-3, with a possible D match to TRBD1 (5 bases). Germline V CDR1 and CDR2: MNHNY, SVGAGI (reference sequence). The length of the CDR3 is 15 residues. Trimming removed 7 bases from V and 3 bases from J, with 17 bases in between. The CDR3 nucleotides read TGTGCCAGCACCCCCGCCAGAGCAGGGACAGATACGCAGTATTTT. The encoded protein is CASTPARAGTDTQYF.

There are a few counts of this clonotype. The gene calls are TRBV5-4 and TRBJ2-3, with a possible D match to TRBD1 (5 bases). This CDR3 has 14 residues. Germline V CDR1 and CDR2: SGHNT, YYREEE (reference sequence). Trimming removed 0 bases at V and 2 bases at J, with 7 bases between. DNA of the CDR3: TGTGCCAGCAGCTTGGGGACAATCACAGATACGCAGTATTTT. Translation: CASSLGTITDTQYF. The full variable domain, rest sourced from reference TRBV5-4 and TRBJ2-3, is ETGVTQSPTHLIKTRGQQVTLRCSSQSGHNTVSWYQQALGQGPQFIFQYYREEENGRGNFPPRFSGLQFPNYSSELNVNALELDDSALYLCASSLGTITDTQYFGPGTRLTVL.

This clonotype was picked up a small number of times. The J gene is TRBJ2-7, the V gene TRBV13, with D perhaps given as TRBD1 or TRBD2 (5 bases each). Germline V gene sequence: CDR1 PRHDT, CDR2 FYEKMQ (reference sequence). Trimming removed 7 bases from V and 3 bases from J, with 22 bases in between. This CDR3 region has 16 residues. CDR3 sequence: CASTHQGGPTRYEQYF. The CDR3 DNA reads TGTGCCAGCACACACCAGGGCGGGCCTACCCGCTACGAGCAGTACTTC.

This clonotype rates as medium-sized. The chain combines TRBV7-2 with TRBJ1-5; no definite D call. Germline CDR1 SGHTA, CDR2 FQGNSA. V was cut by 5 bases and J by 0 bases, with 5 bases left in between. CDR3 length equals 13 residues. CDR3 nucleotides: TGTGCCAGCAGCCGCAATAGCAATCAGCCCCAGCATTTT. Translation gives CASSRNSNQPQHF.

This sequence joins TRBV5-1 and TRBJ2-7, with D perhaps matching TRBD1 (6 bases). With 4 bases removed from V and 5 bases from J, the gap between germline ends came to 13 bases. CDR1 SGHRS and CDR2 YFSETQ come from the germline V gene. The CDR3 contains 13 residues. The CDR3 loop is CASSLDGGHEQYF. CDR3 DNA: TGCGCCAGCAGCCTGGATGGGGGCCACGAGCAGTACTTC.

V gene TRBV10-1 combines with J gene TRBJ2-7, with D perhaps matching TRBD2 (5 bases). The CDR3 runs 13 residues. Germline loops: CDR1 WNHNN, CDR2 SYGVQD (reference sequence). V was trimmed by 2 bases and J by 4 bases, leaving 9 bases between them. CDR3 in amino acids: CASSEDPGYEQYF. The CDR3 region has the DNA TGCGCCAGCAGTGAGGATCCGGGGTACGAGCAGTACTTC.

The chain employs TRBV6-1 and TRBJ2-7, with a possible D match to TRBD1 (6 bases). Looked up from germline, CDR1 is MNHNS and CDR2 is SASEGT. The CDR3 is 12 residues long. The V and J ends lost 0 bases and 6 bases respectively, with 6 bases between them. The CDR3: CASSEAGGEQYF. The CDR3 DNA reads TGTGCCAGCAGTGAAGCAGGGGGCGAGCAGTACTTC.

This clonotype was seen many times. This chain uses TRBV3-1 with TRBJ2-1; 12 bases agree with TRBD2. J lost 7 bases, V lost 4 bases, and 8 bases had no gene match. CDR1 LGHDT and CDR2 YNNKEL come from the germline V gene (reference sequence). This CDR3 is 16 amino acids long. The CDR3 DNA is TGTGCCAGCAGCCTACTAGCGGGGGGAATTATTAATGAGCAGTTCTTC. Amino acid sequence: CASSLLAGGIINEQFF.

This clonotype was counted at least ten times. The V and J genes are TRBV5-1 and TRBJ1-1, with D uncertain. The V end was cut by 3 bases, the J end by 7 bases, with 10 bases between. This CDR3 is built from 12 residues. Germline V gene sequence: CDR1 SGHRS, CDR2 YFSETQ. CDR3 in DNA: TGCGCCAGCAGCTCTGGACGGGGTGAAGCTTTCTTT. Encoded protein: CASSSGRGEAFF.